This record concerns one T cell receptor (beta chain) sequence. Antigen: not known. The sample comes from a study of cytomegalovirus exposure and HLA in healthy donors. Both 60 Vbeta primers and 13 Jbeta primers went into the PCR. Clones were read by immunoSEQ multiplex PCR, and TCRdb kept only the in-frame ones, dropping some. Found here are under 110,000 clones, less than 80% of them singletons; the top ten hold 3.5% to 5%. General observations from the study: An apparent linkage of common viral pathogens to several of the most significant clusters emerged in a later analysis. In a later analysis, across HLA loci, associated TCR counts were highest for DRB1, lowest for HLA-C. Over 150 TCR beta chains were listed as cytomegalovirus-associated. Among donors in an Asian-associated ancestry cluster, a later analysis reportedly found fewer N-insertions than the approximately 670-donor mean.

This TCR was recovered from a man aged 35 to 55 in good health and CMV-seronegative. The specimen was PBMCs.

CDR3 region: CASLGTGGSNEQFF. CDR3 in DNA: TGTGCCAGCCTCGGGACAGGGGGTTCCAATGAGCAGTTCTTC. This chain uses TRBV27 with TRBJ2-1; 11 bases fit TRBD1. CDR1 is MNHEY, CDR2 SMNVEV, per germline (reference sequence). With V trimmed by 8 bases and J by 6 bases, 6 bases remained unmatched. The CDR3 runs 14 residues.